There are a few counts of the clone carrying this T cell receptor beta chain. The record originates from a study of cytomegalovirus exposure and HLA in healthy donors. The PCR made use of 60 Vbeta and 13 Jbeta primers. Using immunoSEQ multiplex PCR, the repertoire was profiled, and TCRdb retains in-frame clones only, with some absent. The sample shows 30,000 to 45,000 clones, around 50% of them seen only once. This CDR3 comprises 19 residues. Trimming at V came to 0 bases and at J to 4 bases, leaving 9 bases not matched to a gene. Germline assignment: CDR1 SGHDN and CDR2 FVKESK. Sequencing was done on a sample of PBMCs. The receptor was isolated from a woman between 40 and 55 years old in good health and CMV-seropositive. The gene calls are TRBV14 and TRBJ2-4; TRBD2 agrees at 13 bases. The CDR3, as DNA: TGTGCCAGCAGCCAAGATTACCCCCGACTAGCGGGGGGTAAAAACATTCAGTACTTC. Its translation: CASSQDYPRLAGGKNIQYF. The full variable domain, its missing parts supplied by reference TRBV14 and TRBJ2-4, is EAGVTQFPSHSVIEKGQTVTLRCDPISGHDNLYWYRRVMGKEIKFLLHFVKESKQDESGMPNNRFLAERTGGTYSTLKVQPAELEDSGVYFCASSQDYPRLAGGKNIQYFGAGTRLSVL.